Listed here is a single T cell receptor (beta chain). In the original processing: Reference gene primer amplification gave nucleated cell count estimates. The method was immunoSEQ multiplex PCR; TCRdb's version includes in-frame clones alone and lacks a portion of them. From that table come the V and J calls and clone size; the DNA was used to work out D and trimming. The sample lists about 66,000 clones, 91% occurring once. The source of the sample is a study of blood T cell repertoires in COVID-19. As for the study in general: PBMCs, B-cell-depleted T cells, or T cells provided the cDNA or gDNA that made up the material.

Germline V gene lookup returns CDR1 MDHEN and CDR2 SYDVKM. The germline V and J ends were trimmed by 6 bases and 0 bases, with 18 bases remaining between them. This CDR3 comprises 17 residues. This chain joins TRBV28 and TRBJ1-5; TRBD1 is a possible D gene (6 bases). This clonotype originated in a human donor in a cohort sampled during active COVID-19. Sequencing input: peripheral blood. The CDR3 reads CASRSTGTLYSNQPQHF. As DNA, the CDR3 is TGTGCCAGCAGGAGTACAGGGACGTTGTATAGCAATCAGCCCCAGCATTTT.